A selection of T cell receptor beta chains follows, all from one sample in a study of OX40 agonist ivuxolimab in advanced cancers. Profiling relied on immunoSEQ multiplex PCR, and the TCRdb table lists in-frame clones only, not all of them. The profile shows some 22,000 clones, about 80% of them singletons. Sample: CD4+ or CD8+ T cells sorted from blood, taken in a trial of the OX40 agonist ivuxolimab. Source of these receptors: an adult with an advanced solid tumor such as melanoma, head and neck, liver or kidney cancer. Both conserved end residues are part of each CDR3. The D gene is left open where the match is weak. Clone size is stated in some rows and not others, as once, few, many or a class when expanded.

CDR3aa: CAWRTTAGIYEQYF; CDR3nt: TGTGCCTGGAGGACCACCGCGGGGATCTACGAGCAGTACTTC; d_gene: .; v_gene: TRBV30; abundance: few; j_gene: TRBJ2-7
CDR3aa: CSVDRGTGPYEQYF; CDR3nt: TGCAGCGTTGATCGCGGGACAGGGCCCTACGAGCAGTACTTC; d_gene: TRBD1; v_gene: TRBV29-1; abundance: .; j_gene: TRBJ2-7
CDR3aa: CASSLGYRGPGTGELFF; CDR3nt: TGCGCCAGCAGCTTGGGGTACAGGGGGCCGGGCACCGGGGAGCTGTTTTTT; d_gene: TRBD1; v_gene: TRBV5-1; abundance: .; j_gene: TRBJ2-2
CDR3aa: CASSFSGGRPYEQYF; CDR3nt: TGTGCCAGCAGCTTTAGCGGGGGAAGACCCTACGAGCAGTACTTC; d_gene: TRBD2; v_gene: TRBV7-2; abundance: .; j_gene: TRBJ2-7
CDR3aa: CASSLGAAGFGGELFF; CDR3nt: TGTGCCAGCAGCTTGGGGGCTGCAGGGTTTGGCGGGGAGCTGTTTTTT; d_gene: .; v_gene: TRBV11-2; abundance: .; j_gene: TRBJ2-2
CDR3aa: CASSQDLNQETQYF; CDR3nt: TGTGCCAGCAGCCAAGACCTAAACCAAGAGACCCAGTACTTC; d_gene: .; v_gene: TRBV14; abundance: .; j_gene: TRBJ2-5
CDR3aa: CASSEGQGANTEAFF; CDR3nt: TGTGCCAGCAGTGAAGGACAGGGGGCGAACACTGAAGCTTTCTTT; d_gene: TRBD1; v_gene: TRBV2; abundance: .; j_gene: TRBJ1-1
CDR3aa: CASSPPGGYEQYF; CDR3nt: TGTGCCAGCAGTCCCCCCGGGGGGTACGAGCAGTACTTC; d_gene: TRBD2; v_gene: TRBV10-3; abundance: .; j_gene: TRBJ2-7
CDR3aa: CASRHPLEGEQYF; CDR3nt: TGTGCCAGCAGACACCCCTTGGAGGGCGAGCAGTACTTC; d_gene: .; v_gene: TRBV7-9; abundance: .; j_gene: TRBJ2-7
CDR3aa: CASSLSGQGMETQYF; CDR3nt: TGTGCCAGCAGTTTATCGGGACAGGGGATGGAGACCCAGTACTTC; d_gene: TRBD1; v_gene: TRBV28; abundance: .; j_gene: TRBJ2-5
CDR3aa: CASSLVREGLDTQYF; CDR3nt: TGCGCCAGCAGCTTGGTGCGGGAGGGCCTAGATACGCAGTATTTT; d_gene: TRBD2; v_gene: TRBV5-1; abundance: few; j_gene: TRBJ2-3
CDR3aa: CASSERRLGNTDTQYF; CDR3nt: TGTGCCAGCAGTGAACGCAGACTAGGCAACACAGATACGCAGTATTTT; d_gene: .; v_gene: TRBV2; abundance: .; j_gene: TRBJ2-3
CDR3aa: CATSRYPLGTDTQYF; CDR3nt: TGTGCCACCAGCAGATACCCCCTTGGCACAGATACGCAGTATTTT; d_gene: .; v_gene: TRBV15; abundance: .; j_gene: TRBJ2-3
CDR3aa: CASSQVQNTGELFF; CDR3nt: TGTGCCAGCAGCCAAGTACAGAACACCGGGGAGCTGTTTTTT; d_gene: .; v_gene: TRBV14; abundance: .; j_gene: TRBJ2-2
CDR3aa: CASTPGQGVYANTGELFF; CDR3nt: TGCGCCAGCACCCCGGGACAGGGGGTTTACGCGAACACCGGGGAGCTGTTTTTT; d_gene: TRBD1; v_gene: TRBV10-1; abundance: .; j_gene: TRBJ2-2
CDR3aa: CAISGTSGNWETQYF; CDR3nt: TGTGCCATCAGTGGGACTAGCGGGAACTGGGAGACCCAGTACTTC; d_gene: TRBD2; v_gene: TRBV10-3; abundance: .; j_gene: TRBJ2-5
CDR3aa: CASSIEGGEQFF; CDR3nt: TGTGCCAGTAGTATAGAGGGGGGTGAGCAGTTCTTC; d_gene: .; v_gene: TRBV19; abundance: .; j_gene: TRBJ2-1
CDR3aa: CASTSGTSKFF; CDR3nt: TGTGCCAGCACTTCTGGGACTAGTAAGTTCTTC; d_gene: TRBD2; v_gene: TRBV11-2; abundance: .; j_gene: TRBJ2-1
CDR3aa: CASSLEVGGRETQYF; CDR3nt: TGTGCCAGCAGCTTGGAGGTGGGCGGAAGAGAGACCCAGTACTTC; d_gene: .; v_gene: TRBV4-2; abundance: .; j_gene: TRBJ2-5
CDR3aa: CASSLVGTEAFF; CDR3nt: TGTGCCAGCAGCTTAGTCGGGACTGAAGCTTTCTTT; d_gene: .; v_gene: TRBV13; abundance: .; j_gene: TRBJ1-1
CDR3aa: CASTSPRGQTYNEQFF; CDR3nt: TGTGCCAGCACCTCCCCGCGAGGGCAGACATACAATGAGCAGTTCTTC; d_gene: .; v_gene: TRBV7-9; abundance: .; j_gene: TRBJ2-1
CDR3aa: CSVEVVGQDYEQYF; CDR3nt: TGCAGCGTTGAAGTTGTAGGACAAGACTACGAGCAGTACTTC; d_gene: .; v_gene: TRBV29-1; abundance: .; j_gene: TRBJ2-7
CDR3aa: CAWRGQVLAKNIQYF; CDR3nt: TGTGCCTGGAGGGGACAGGTCCTAGCCAAAAACATTCAGTACTTC; d_gene: TRBD1; v_gene: TRBV30; abundance: .; j_gene: TRBJ2-4
CDR3aa: CAWSPGGGDGYTF; CDR3nt: TGTGCCTGGAGTCCCGGGGGGGGCGATGGCTACACCTTC; d_gene: .; v_gene: TRBV30; abundance: .; j_gene: TRBJ1-2